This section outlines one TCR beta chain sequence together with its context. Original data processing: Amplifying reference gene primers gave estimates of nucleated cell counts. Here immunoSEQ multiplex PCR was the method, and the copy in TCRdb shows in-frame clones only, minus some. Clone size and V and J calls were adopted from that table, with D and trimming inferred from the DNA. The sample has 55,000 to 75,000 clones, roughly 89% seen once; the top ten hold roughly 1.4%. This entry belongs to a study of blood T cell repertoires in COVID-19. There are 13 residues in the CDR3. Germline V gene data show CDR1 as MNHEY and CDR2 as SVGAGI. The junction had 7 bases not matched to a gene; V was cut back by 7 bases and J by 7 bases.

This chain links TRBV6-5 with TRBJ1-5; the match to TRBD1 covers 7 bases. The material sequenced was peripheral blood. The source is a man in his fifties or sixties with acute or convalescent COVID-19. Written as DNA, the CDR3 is TGTGCCAGCACGGAGGGGGCCTGGCAGCCCCAGCATTTT. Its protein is CASTEGAWQPQHF.